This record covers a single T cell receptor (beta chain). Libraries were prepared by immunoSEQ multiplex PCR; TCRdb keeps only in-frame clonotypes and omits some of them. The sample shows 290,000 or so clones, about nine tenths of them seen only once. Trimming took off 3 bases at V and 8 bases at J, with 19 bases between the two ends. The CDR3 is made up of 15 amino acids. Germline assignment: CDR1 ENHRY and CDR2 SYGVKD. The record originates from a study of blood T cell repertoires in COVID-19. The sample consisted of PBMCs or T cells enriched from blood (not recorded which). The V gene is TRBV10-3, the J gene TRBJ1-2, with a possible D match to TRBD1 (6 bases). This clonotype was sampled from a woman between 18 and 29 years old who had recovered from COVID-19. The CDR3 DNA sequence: TGTGCCATCAGTGACAGGACAGTAGAAACGGGAGGCTACACCTTC. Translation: CAISDRTVETGGYTF.